The sequence of this T cell receptor (beta chain) was determined in a study of shared clonotypes between healthy human individuals. General study findings and limits: Rarefaction demonstrated incomplete sorted-subset sequencing despite large depth. Specimens sampled were limited to blood, with tissue repertoires likely differing.

The assay was immunoSEQ multiplex PCR, and TCRdb's table has in-frame clones only and misses some. The table records over a million clones, under 80% of them present only once. The germline V gene encodes CDR1 LNHDA and CDR2 SQIVND (reference sequence). This CDR3 is 14 amino acids long. Trimming took off 2 bases at V and 2 bases at J, with 9 bases between the two ends. Comment on this clone: Antigen: not known. The sample has other DNA sequences that encode this CDR3 too.

V and J are TRBV19 and TRBJ1-1, with D perhaps matching TRBD1 (6 bases). This sequence was found in a man younger than 35 in good health. Material: memory CD4+ T cells sorted from blood. Specified subset: CD45RA-negative fraction. CDR3 sequence: CASSISGVNTEAFF. The CDR3 region has the DNA TGTGCCAGTAGTATATCAGGGGTCAACACTGAAGCTTTCTTT.